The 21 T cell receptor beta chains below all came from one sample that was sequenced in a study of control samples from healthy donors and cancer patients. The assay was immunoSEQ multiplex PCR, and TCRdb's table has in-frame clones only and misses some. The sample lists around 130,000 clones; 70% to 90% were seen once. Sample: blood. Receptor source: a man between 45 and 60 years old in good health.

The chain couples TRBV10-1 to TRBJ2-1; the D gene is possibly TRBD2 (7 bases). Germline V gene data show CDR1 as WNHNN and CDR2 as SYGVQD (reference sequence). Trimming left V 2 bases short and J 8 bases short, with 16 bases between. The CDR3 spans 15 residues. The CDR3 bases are TGCGCCAGCAGTGAGAGGGGGGGGGACATCGATGAGCAGTTCTTC. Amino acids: CASSERGGDIDEQFF.

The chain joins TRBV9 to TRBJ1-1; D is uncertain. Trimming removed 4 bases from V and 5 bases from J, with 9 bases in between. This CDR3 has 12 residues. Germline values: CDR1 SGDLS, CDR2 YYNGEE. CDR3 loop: CASSPEGTEAFF. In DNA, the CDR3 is TGTGCCAGCAGCCCTGAGGGTACTGAAGCTTTCTTT.

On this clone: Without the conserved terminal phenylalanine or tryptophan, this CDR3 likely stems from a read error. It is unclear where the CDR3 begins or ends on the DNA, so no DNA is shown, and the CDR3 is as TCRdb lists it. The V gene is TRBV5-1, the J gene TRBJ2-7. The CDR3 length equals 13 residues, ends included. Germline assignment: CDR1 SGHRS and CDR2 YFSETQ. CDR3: CASSPEGQGFFHY.

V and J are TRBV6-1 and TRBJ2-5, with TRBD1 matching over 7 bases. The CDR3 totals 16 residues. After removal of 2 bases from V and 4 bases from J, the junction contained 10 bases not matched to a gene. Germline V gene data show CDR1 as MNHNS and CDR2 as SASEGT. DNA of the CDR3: TGTGCCAGCAGTGAACGTAGGGACAGTGTAGGAGAGACCCAGTACTTC. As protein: CASSERRDSVGETQYF.

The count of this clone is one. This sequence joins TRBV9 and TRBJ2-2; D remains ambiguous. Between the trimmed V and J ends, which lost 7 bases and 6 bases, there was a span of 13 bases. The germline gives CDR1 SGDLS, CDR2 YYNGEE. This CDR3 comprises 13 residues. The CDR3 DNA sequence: TGTGCCAGCGGGTCGGCGTCGGCCGGGGAGCTGTTTTTT. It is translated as CASGSASAGELFF. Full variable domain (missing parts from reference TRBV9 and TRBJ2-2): DSGVTQTPKHLITATGQRVTLRCSPRSGDLSVYWYQQSLDQGLQFLIQYYNGEERAKGNILERFSAQQFPDLHSELNLSSLELGDSALYFCASGSASAGELFFGEGSRLTVL.

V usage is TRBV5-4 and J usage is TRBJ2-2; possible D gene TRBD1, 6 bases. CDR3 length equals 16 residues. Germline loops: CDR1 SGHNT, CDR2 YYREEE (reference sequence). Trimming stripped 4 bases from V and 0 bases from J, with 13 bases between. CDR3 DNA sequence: TGTGCCAGCAGCCCGATCAGGGGATCGAACACCGGGGAGCTGTTTTTT. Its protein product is CASSPIRGSNTGELFF.

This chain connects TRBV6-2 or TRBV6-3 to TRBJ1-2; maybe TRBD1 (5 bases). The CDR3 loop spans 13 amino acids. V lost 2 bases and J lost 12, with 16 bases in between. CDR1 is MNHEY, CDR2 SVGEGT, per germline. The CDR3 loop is CASSYGTATVNTF. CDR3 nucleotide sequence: TGTGCCAGCAGTTACGGGACCGCTACCGTGAACACCTTC.

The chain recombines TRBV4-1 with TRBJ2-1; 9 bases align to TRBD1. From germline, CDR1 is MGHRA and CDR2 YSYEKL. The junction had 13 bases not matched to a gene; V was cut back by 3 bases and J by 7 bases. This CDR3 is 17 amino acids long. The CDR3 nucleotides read TGCGCCAGCAGCCATGGTGGGAGGGACAGGGTGGTAAATGAGCAGTTCTTC. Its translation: CASSHGGRDRVVNEQFF.

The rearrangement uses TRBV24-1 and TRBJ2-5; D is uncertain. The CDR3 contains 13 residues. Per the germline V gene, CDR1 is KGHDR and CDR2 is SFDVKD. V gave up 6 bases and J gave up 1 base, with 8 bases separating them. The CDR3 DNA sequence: TGTGCCACCAGTAGCCCAGGCCAAGAGACCCAGTACTTC. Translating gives CATSSPGQETQYF.

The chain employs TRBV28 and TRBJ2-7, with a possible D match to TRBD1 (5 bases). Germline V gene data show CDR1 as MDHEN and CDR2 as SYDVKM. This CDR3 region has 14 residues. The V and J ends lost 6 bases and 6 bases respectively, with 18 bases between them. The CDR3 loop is CASSAGLGFLEQYF. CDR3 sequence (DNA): TGTGCCAGCAGCGCAGGGTTAGGGTTCCTCGAGCAGTACTTC.

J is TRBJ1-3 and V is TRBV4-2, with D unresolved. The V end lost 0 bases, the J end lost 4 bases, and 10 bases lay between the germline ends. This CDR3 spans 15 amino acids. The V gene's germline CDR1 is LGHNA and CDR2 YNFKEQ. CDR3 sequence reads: CASSQDGVGGNTIYF. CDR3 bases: TGTGCCAGCAGCCAAGATGGGGTCGGGGGAAACACCATATATTTT.

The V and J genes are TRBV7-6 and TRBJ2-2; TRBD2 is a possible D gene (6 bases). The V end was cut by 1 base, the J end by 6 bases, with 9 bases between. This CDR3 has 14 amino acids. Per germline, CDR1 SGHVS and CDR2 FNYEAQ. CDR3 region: CASSLGPGAGELFF. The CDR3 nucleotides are TGTGCCAGCAGCTTAGGTCCGGGGGCCGGGGAGCTGTTTTTT.

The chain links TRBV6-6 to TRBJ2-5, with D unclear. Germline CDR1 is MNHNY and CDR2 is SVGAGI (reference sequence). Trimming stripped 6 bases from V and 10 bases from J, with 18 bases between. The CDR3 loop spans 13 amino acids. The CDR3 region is CASRLTTGVGQYF. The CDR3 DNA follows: TGTGCCAGCAGACTTACCACCGGCGTGGGCCAGTACTTC.

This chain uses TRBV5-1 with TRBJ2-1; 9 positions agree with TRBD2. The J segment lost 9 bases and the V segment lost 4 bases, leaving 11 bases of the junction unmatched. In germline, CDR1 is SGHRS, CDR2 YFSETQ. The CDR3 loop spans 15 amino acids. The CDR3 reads CASSRERGAGIEQFF. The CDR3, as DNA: TGCGCCAGCAGCAGGGAGCGGGGGGCCGGGATTGAGCAGTTCTTC.

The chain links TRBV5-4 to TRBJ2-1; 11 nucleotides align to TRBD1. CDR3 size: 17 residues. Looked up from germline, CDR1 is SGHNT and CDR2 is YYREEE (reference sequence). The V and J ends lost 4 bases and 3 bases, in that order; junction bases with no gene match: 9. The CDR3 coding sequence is TGTGCCAGCAGCGCGGGACAGGGGGTAGAAATCTACAATGAGCAGTTCTTC. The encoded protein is CASSAGQGVEIYNEQFF. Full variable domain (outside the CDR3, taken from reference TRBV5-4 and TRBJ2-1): ETGVTQSPTHLIKTRGQQVTLRCSSQSGHNTVSWYQQALGQGPQFIFQYYREEENGRGNFPPRFSGLQFPNYSSELNVNALELDDSALYLCASSAGQGVEIYNEQFFGPGTRLTVL.

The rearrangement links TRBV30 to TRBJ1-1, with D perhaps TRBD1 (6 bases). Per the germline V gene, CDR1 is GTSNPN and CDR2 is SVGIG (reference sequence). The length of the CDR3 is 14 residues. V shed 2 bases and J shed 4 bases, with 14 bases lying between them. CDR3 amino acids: CAWSIGTFGTEAFF. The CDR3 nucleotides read TGTGCCTGGAGTATAGGGACATTCGGCACTGAAGCTTTCTTT.

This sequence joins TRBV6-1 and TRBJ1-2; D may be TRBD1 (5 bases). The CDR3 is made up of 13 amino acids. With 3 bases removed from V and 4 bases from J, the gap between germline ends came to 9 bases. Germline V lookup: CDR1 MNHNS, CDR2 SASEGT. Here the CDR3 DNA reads TGTGCCAGCAGTGAGCAGGGCAGCTATGGCTACACCTTC. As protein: CASSEQGSYGYTF.

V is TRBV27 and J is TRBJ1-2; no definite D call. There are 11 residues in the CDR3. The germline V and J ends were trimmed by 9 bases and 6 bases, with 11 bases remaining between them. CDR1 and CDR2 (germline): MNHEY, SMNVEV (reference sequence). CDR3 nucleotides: TGTGCCAGAGCCGGCGGTAATGGCTACACCTTC. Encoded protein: CARAGGNGYTF.

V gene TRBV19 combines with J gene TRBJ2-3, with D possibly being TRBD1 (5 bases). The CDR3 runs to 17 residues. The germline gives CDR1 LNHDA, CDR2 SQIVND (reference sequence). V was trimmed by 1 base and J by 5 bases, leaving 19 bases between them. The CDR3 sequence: CASSIAGRWQGKDTQYF. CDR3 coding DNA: TGTGCCAGTAGTATAGCCGGCCGCTGGCAGGGCAAAGATACGCAGTATTTT.

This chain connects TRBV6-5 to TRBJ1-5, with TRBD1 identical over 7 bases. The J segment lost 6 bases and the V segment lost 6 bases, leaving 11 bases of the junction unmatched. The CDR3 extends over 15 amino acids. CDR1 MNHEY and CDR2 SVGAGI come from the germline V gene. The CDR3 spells CASRALTGSAQPQHF. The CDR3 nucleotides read TGTGCCAGCAGGGCCCTGACAGGGTCGGCTCAGCCCCAGCATTTT.

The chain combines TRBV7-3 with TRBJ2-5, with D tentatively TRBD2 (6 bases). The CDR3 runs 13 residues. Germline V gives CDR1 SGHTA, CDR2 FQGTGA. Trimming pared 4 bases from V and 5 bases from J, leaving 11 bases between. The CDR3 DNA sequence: TGTGCCAGCAGCTCCATTGCGGGGGAGACCCAGTACTTC. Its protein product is CASSSIAGETQYF.